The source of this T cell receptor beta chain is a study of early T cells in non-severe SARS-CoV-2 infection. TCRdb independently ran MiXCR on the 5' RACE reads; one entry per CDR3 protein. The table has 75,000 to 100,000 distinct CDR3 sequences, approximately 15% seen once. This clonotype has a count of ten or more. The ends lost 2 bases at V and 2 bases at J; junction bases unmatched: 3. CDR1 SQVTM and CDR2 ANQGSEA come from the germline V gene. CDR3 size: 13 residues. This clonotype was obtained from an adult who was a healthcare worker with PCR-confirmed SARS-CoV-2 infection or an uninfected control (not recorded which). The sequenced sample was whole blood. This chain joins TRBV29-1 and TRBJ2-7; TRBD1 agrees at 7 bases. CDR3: CSVEWQGAYEQYF. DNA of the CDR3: TGCAGCGTTGAATGGCAGGGGGCCTACGAGCAGTACTTC.